This TCR beta chain originates from a study of blood T cell repertoires in COVID-19. Germline CDR1 is GTSNPN and CDR2 is SVGIG (reference sequence). The CDR3 has 12 residues. With V trimmed by 1 base and J by 6 bases, 2 bases remained unmatched. The method was immunoSEQ multiplex PCR; TCRdb's version includes in-frame clones alone and lacks a portion of them. The sample shows about 160,000 clones, 70% to 90% of them seen only once. The sequenced sample consisted of peripheral blood. The receptor's source is a man in his forties or fifties with acute or convalescent COVID-19. The rearrangement joins TRBV30 to TRBJ2-7; 8 bases are shared with TRBD1. CDR3 sequence (DNA): TGTGCCTGGAGTGGGGACAGGCCCGAGCAGTACTTC. It translates to CAWSGDRPEQYF.